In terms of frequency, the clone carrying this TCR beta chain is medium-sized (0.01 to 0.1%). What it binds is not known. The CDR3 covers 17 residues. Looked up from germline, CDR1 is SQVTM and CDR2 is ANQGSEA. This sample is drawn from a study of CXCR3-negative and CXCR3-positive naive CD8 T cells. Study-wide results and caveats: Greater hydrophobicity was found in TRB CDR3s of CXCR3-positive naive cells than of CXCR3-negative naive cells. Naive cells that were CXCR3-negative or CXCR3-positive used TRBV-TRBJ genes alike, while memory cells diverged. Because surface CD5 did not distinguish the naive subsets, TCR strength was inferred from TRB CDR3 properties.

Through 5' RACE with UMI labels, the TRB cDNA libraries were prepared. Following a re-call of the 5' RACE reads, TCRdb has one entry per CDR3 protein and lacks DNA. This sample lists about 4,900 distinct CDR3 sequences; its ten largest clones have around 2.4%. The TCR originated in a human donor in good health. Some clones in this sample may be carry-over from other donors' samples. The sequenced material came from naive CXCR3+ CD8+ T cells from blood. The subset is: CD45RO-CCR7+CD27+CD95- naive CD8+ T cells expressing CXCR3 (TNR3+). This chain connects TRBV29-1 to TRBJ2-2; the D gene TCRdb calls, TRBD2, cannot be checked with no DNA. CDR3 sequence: CSVALRDLASNTGELFF.